The subject of this entry is one TCR beta chain. Its antigen is still unknown. It has no much larger one-base neighbor in the sample; base qualities were not kept. To sequence the TCRbeta CDR3 region, genomic DNA was isolated from the sorted cells. TCRbeta CDR3 regions were sequenced using the immunoSEQ Assay. The table was pulled from immuneACCESS by TCRdb, which kept in-frame rearrangements only. Such tables lose some clones; where checked, under half of the loss comes from unresolved V genes, and the rest has no known cause. The sample table lists nearly 70,000 clones, about 80% of them with a count of one. The ten largest make up almost 1.5% of the sample. This record comes from a study of OX40 agonist ivuxolimab in advanced cancers. About the full investigation: Ivuxolimab was a fully human IgG2 agonistic monoclonal antibody targeting the costimulatory receptor OX40 (CD134). The purpose of peripheral TCRbeta sequencing was to test whether ivuxolimab changed TCR sequence diversity and led to clonal T-cell expansion. The monotherapy dose-escalation portion (N ≈ 52 patients) of the phase I ivuxolimab trial is reported in the paper. Among the approximately 50 dose-escalation patients, about 20 had hepatocellular carcinoma, roughly 15 melanoma, 9 renal cell carcinoma and 9 head and neck cancer. In the dose-escalation cohort, more than 80% of patients were male, and the mean age was 60 years with a range of about 23 to 79. Prior anti-PD-1, anti-PD-L1 or anti-CTLA-4 therapy was permitted, and checkpoint inhibitors had been received by less than 45% of dose-escalation patients. Intravenous ivuxolimab was administered to patients every 2 weeks at six dose levels: 0.01, 0.1, 0.3, 1.5, 3 and 10 mg/kg. Partial responses occurred in three dose-escalation patients: two with cutaneous melanoma and one with hepatocellular carcinoma.

Taken from cysteine to phenylalanine, the CDR3 has 12 residues. The retained sequence is limited to the CDR3, 36 bases, with the frame set at the first base. Trimming takes 2 bases from V and 3 bases from J, and the germline ends sit 2 bases apart. The germline V gene provides CDR1 ENHRY and CDR2 SYGVKD. The trial excluded patients who had a history of autoimmune disease or who were on systemic immunosuppression. Peripheral blood for TCR sequencing was collected from all dose cohorts at baseline, on cycle 4 day 1, and on cycle 7 day 1. The samples were drawn from a first-in-human, open-label, multicenter phase I dose-escalation trial of ivuxolimab. The trial enrolled adults with locally advanced or metastatic head and neck squamous cell, hepatocellular, melanoma or renal cell carcinoma. Before TCR sequencing, CD4+ T cells and CD8+ T cells from peripheral blood were sorted into separate populations.

Here is what the overall study found, with its caveats: After ivuxolimab, more expanded clones were found on average in CD8+ T cells than in CD4+ T cells. In the 0.1-3.0 mg/kg groups, partial responders were among the patients with the lowest normalized peripheral clonal expansion, particularly in CD8+ T cells. Low levels of normalized T-cell clonal expansion were also seen in some patients who did not respond. The antigen specificity of the peripheral T cells that underwent clonal expansion was not determined. At doses of 0.1 to 3.0 mg/kg, clonal expansion of both CD4+ and CD8+ T cells in blood was seen between baseline and week 6.

This receptor chain uses TRBV10-3 and TRBJ1-5; the D gene is not confidently resolved. This clonotype was sampled from an adult with an advanced solid tumor such as melanoma, head and neck, liver or kidney cancer. The sample in question was CD4+ or CD8+ T cells sorted from blood, obtained in a trial of the OX40 agonist ivuxolimab. The CDR3 region reads CAISENNQPQHF. Here is the DNA: TGTGCCATCAGTGAGAACAATCAGCCCCAGCATTTT.